This TCR beta chain is drawn from a study of blood T cell repertoires in COVID-19 (TCRdb year 2020). In terms of the full investigation: Samples covering the acute and convalescent phases of COVID-19 were provided by collaborators in the United States, Italy and Spain. Where available, HLA class I and class II types were obtained from metadata supplied by the sample provider rather than from assay-based typing. Deeply sampled blood TCRbeta repertoires from subjects exposed to, actively infected with, or recovered from COVID-19 were included in the dataset. The material from the prospective study consisted of cDNA or gDNA derived from T cells, B-cell-depleted T cells, or PBMCs. Sample metadata almost always included a de-identified subject ID, COVID-19 status, age in years and sex. Samples were obtained from the ongoing ImmuneRACE study (first 160 participants) and from 1,000 to 1,500 subjects provided by 6 global collaborators. The repertoires were released in a freely available public database meant as a resource for research on the immune response to SARS-CoV-2. Beyond this particular receptor, the publication reports: The quantity of clinical and demographic metadata differed by source and by participant and was supplied without curation.

In the prospective study, participants were 18 to 89 years old, resided in 20 to 30 geographic areas of the United States, and were enrolled through a virtual design. Cohort assignment in the prospective study relied on participant-reported clinical history from a screening survey and a study questionnaire. Recovered participants in ImmuneRACE Cohort 3 were defined by two consecutive negative NP/OP PCR tests, clearance by a healthcare professional, or resolution of symptoms. Each participant in the prospective study had whole blood, serum and a nasopharyngeal or oropharyngeal swab collected by mobile phlebotomists. Additional blood draws and questionnaires over an approximately two-month period could optionally be provided by prospective study participants. Before DNA extraction, prospective study blood samples were shipped either frozen or at room temperature. The immunoSEQ Assay, a bias-controlled multiplex PCR, was used to amplify TCRbeta CDR3 regions from genomic DNA. Per the source publication's procedure: The number of nucleated cells in each sample was estimated by amplification of reference gene primers within the assay. Sequence reads were collapsed and filtered to measure the absolute abundance of every unique TCRbeta CDR3 rearrangement. For each sample, productive Simpson clonality was calculated as the square root of Simpson's diversity index over productive rearrangements. The source is immuneACCESS, and TCRdb retained only in-frame sequences with V and J called. Part of the clones is not carried over; for the studies checked, unresolved V genes explain less than half of this, and the remainder is unexplained. The DNA was the basis for D and trimming; V, J and clone size are from that table. The sample yields 250,000 to 300,000 clones; about 86% were counted once. The top ten clonotypes cover about 3% of the sample.

Deletion took 4 bases off V and 8 bases off J, with a span of 21 bases between the germline ends. Sequences SGHRS (CDR1) and YFSETQ (CDR2) are obtained from the germline V gene. The CDR3 has 15 amino acids, counting the end cysteine and phenylalanine. The CDR3 DNA has 45 bases and is translated from base 1. Only a few counts were recorded for this clone. Which antigen it targets is not known. No qualities accompany the bases; no much larger clone lies one base away. The sequence links TRBV5-1 to TRBJ1-2; a tentative D call is TRBD1 (5 bases match). The clonotype comes from a man aged 45-60 years who had recovered from COVID-19. Sequenced: PBMCs or T cells enriched from blood (not recorded which). This receptor carries the CDR3 CASSRPETAGMGYTF. In nucleotide form, the sequence is TGCGCCAGCAGCCGCCCCGAGACAGCAGGGATGGGCTACACCTTC.